This TCR beta chain was recorded in a study of T cells after yellow fever vaccination. General study results and limits: The presence of abundant clonotypes contaminating from the bulk population was possible in FACS-sorted repertoires. Clones that expanded after primary vaccination mostly reappeared after the booster (over 95% CD4, roughly 90% CD8).

As to this clonotype: The antigen remains undetermined.

TCRdb re-called the 5' RACE reads with MiXCR, one entry per CDR3 protein. The sample lists roughly 99,000 distinct CDR3 sequences; about 5.8% were seen once. Trimming took off 6 bases at V and 0 bases at J, with 12 bases between the two ends. The germline V gene encodes CDR1 DFQATT and CDR2 SNEGSKA (reference sequence). The CDR3 is 13 residues long. This TCR came from a man younger than 35 who received the YFV17D yellow fever vaccine. Here the sequenced sample was CD8+ T cells sorted from PBMCs, taken 10 days after the yellow fever booster vaccination. The gene calls are TRBV20-1 and TRBJ2-7; D is undetermined. CDR3 sequence (DNA): TGCAGTGCCACGACCCATAGCTCCTACGAGCAGTACGTC. Residues: CSATTHSSYEQYV.